A selection of T cell receptor beta chains follows, all from one sample in a study of T cells in Graves' hyperthyroidism and ophthalmopathy. A single record per CDR3 protein comes from TCRdb applying MiXCR to the multiplex PCR reads. This table holds roughly 570,000 distinct CDR3 sequences, 15% to 19% found once. Sequenced material: blood. The receptor source for this set is a woman in her twenties or thirties with Graves' hyperthyroidism. CDR3s include the opening cysteine and the closing phenylalanine or tryptophan. Fields, in order: D gene, J gene, clone size, V gene, CDR3 protein, CDR3 DNA. D genes are given only for firm matches. Part of the rows lack a size; the others show once, few, many or a class for expanded clones.

>TRBD2|TRBJ2-1|.|TRBV7-3
CASSFGLASYEQFF
TGTGCCAGCAGCTTCGGACTAGCCTCCTACGAGCAGTTCTTC
>.|TRBJ2-5|few|TRBV6-1
CASRPKGVRLQETQYF
TGTGCCAGCAGGCCCAAAGGGGTTCGGCTCCAAGAGACCCAGTACTTC
>.|TRBJ1-5|.|TRBV24-1
CATSDRQVKVNQPQHF
TGTGCCACCAGTGATCGACAGGTTAAAGTCAATCAGCCCCAGCATTTT
>TRBD2|TRBJ2-7|once|TRBV7-2
CASSLRLKGGSVYEQYF
TGTGCCAGCAGCTTACGCCTGAAGGGCGGGAGCGTCTACGAGCAGTACTTC
>.|TRBJ2-5|many|TRBV27
CASSLFYHKTGQETQYF
TGTGCCAGCAGTTTATTCTACCACAAGACAGGCCAAGAGACCCAGTACTTC
>.|TRBJ1-1|.|TRBV7-6
CASRGLDTEAFF
TGTGCCAGCAGGGGTTTGGACACTGAAGCTTTCTTT
>TRBD2|TRBJ2-1|once|TRBV6-5
CASSYGLAPYNEQFF
TGTGCCAGCAGTTACGGACTAGCCCCCTACAATGAGCAGTTCTTC
>.|TRBJ1-4|.|TRBV9
CASSAGTPPEKLFF
TGTGCCAGCAGCGCGGGGACGCCTCCTGAAAAACTGTTTTTT
>.|TRBJ2-4|.|TRBV6-1
CASRPTRAAKDIQYF
TGTGCCAGCAGGCCTACTAGGGCAGCCAAAGACATTCAGTACTTC
>.|TRBJ1-1|many|TRBV5-1
CASSLEGPVTEAFF
TGCGCCAGCAGCTTGGAAGGCCCCGTCACTGAAGCTTTCTTT
>.|TRBJ2-5|many|TRBV12-3/TRBV12-4
CASSLTSLAEQTQYF
TGTGCCAGCAGTTTAACTTCCCTAGCCGAACAGACCCAGTACTTC
>TRBD1|TRBJ1-4|.|TRBV18
CASSDRETEKLFF
TGTGCCAGCTCTGACAGGGAGACTGAAAAACTGTTTTTT
>TRBD1|TRBJ2-3|many|TRBV18
CASSPRRQGIDTQYF
TGTGCCAGCTCACCACGCAGACAGGGTATAGATACGCAGTATTTT
>.|TRBJ2-1|.|TRBV29-1
CSVAPPGPGYEQFF
TGCAGCGTCGCTCCTCCGGGGCCCGGCTATGAGCAGTTCTTC
>.|TRBJ2-2|.|TRBV5-5
CASSFFSHRELFF
TGTGCCAGCAGCTTTTTCAGTCACCGGGAGCTGTTTTTT
>.|TRBJ2-7|few|TRBV10-3
CAISGVGQGSYEQYF
TGTGCCATCAGTGGGGTAGGGCAGGGCTCCTACGAGCAGTACTTC
>.|TRBJ2-7|many|TRBV18
CASSPKHRRATGTDEQYF
TGTGCCAGCTCACCGAAGCATCGAAGGGCGACAGGTACGGACGAGCAGTACTTC
>.|TRBJ1-5|.|TRBV20-1
CSAKGTSNQPQHF
TGCAGTGCTAAAGGGACCAGCAATCAGCCCCAGCATTTT
>.|TRBJ2-7|.|TRBV2
CASSQNVGAGVGEQYF
TGTGCCAGCAGCCAAAATGTGGGGGCCGGGGTGGGGGAGCAGTACTTC
>.|TRBJ2-1|.|TRBV20-1
CSARVSPGGGLYNEQFF
TGCAGTGCTAGAGTTTCTCCGGGAGGGGGCCTTTACAATGAGCAGTTCTTC
>.|TRBJ1-1|many|TRBV6-2/TRBV6-3
CASSIEWQMNTEAFF
TGTGCCAGCAGCATTGAGTGGCAGATGAACACTGAAGCTTTCTTT
>TRBD2|TRBJ2-3|many|TRBV10-3
CAISETSGRTDTQYF
TGTGCCATCAGTGAGACTAGCGGGAGGACAGATACGCAGTATTTT
>.|TRBJ1-5|many|TRBV27
CASSTQGSNQPQHF
TGTGCCAGCAGTACACAGGGTTCCAATCAGCCCCAGCATTTT
>TRBD1|TRBJ1-6|.|TRBV3-1
CASSRRQGGNSPLHF
TGTGCCAGCAGCCGCCGACAGGGGGGGAATTCACCCCTCCACTTT
>TRBD2|TRBJ2-1|.|TRBV7-3
CASSLIAGGINEQFF
TGTGCCAGCAGCTTAATAGCGGGAGGGATCAATGAGCAGTTCTTC
>TRBD1|TRBJ1-5|few|TRBV19
CASSPWDRGQPQHF
TGTGCCAGTAGTCCCTGGGACAGGGGTCAGCCCCAGCATTTT
>.|TRBJ2-7|.|TRBV19
CASSPSRGTITYEQYF
TGTGCCAGTAGCCCTAGTAGGGGGACAATCACCTACGAGCAGTACTTC
>TRBD1|TRBJ1-2|many|TRBV30
CACALPSQGAAYGYTF
TGTGCCTGCGCACTCCCCTCACAGGGGGCCGCCTATGGCTACACCTTC
>.|TRBJ1-1|many|TRBV29-1
CSVEGAGTEAFF
TGCAGCGTTGAAGGAGCAGGGACTGAAGCTTTCTTT
>.|TRBJ2-7|many|TRBV28
CASSPRGAGGSYEQYF
TGTGCCAGCAGTCCCCGTGGAGCGGGTGGGTCCTACGAGCAGTACTTC
>.|TRBJ1-6|few|TRBV27
CASSWQGNQWDSPLHF
TGTGCCAGCAGTTGGCAGGGGAATCAATGGGATTCACCCCTCCACTTT
>.|TRBJ2-7|many|TRBV7-9
CASTKQGVAYEQYF
TGTGCCAGTACCAAGCAGGGTGTCGCCTACGAGCAGTACTTC
>TRBD2|TRBJ2-3|many|TRBV7-3
CASSFRGASGRTSTDTQYF
TGTGCCAGCAGCTTCCGAGGTGCTAGCGGGAGGACTAGCACAGATACGCAGTATTTT
>TRBD1|TRBJ1-2|many|TRBV2
CASRPGTGVSYGYTF
TGTGCCAGCAGACCCGGGACAGGAGTTTCCTATGGCTACACCTTC
>.|TRBJ1-1|.|TRBV19
CASSMRGFENTEASF
TGTGCCAGTAGTATGCGCGGGTTCGAGAACACTGAAGCTTCCTTT
>TRBD1|TRBJ2-2|many|TRBV20-1
CSAEGGRGLGELFF
TGCAGTGCCGAAGGAGGCAGGGGGCTTGGGGAGCTGTTTTTT
>TRBD2|TRBJ2-2|.|TRBV7-9
CASSFTRLALGGDTGELFF
TGTGCCAGCAGCTTTACGAGACTAGCTTTGGGCGGGGACACCGGGGAGCTGTTTTTT
>.|TRBJ1-4|many|TRBV7-3
CASSRTEGEKLFF
TGTGCCAGCAGCAGAACAGAGGGTGAAAAACTGTTTTTT
>TRBD2|TRBJ2-1|many|TRBV20-1
CSAREVTSAYYNEQFF
TGCAGTGCTAGAGAAGTCACTAGCGCATATTACAATGAGCAGTTCTTC
>TRBD2|TRBJ2-1|many|TRBV20-1
CSARAQLAGNAEQFF
TGCAGTGCTAGGGCCCAACTAGCGGGGAATGCTGAGCAGTTCTTC
>.|TRBJ1-3|many|TRBV15
CATSRDRGGNTIYF
TGTGCCACCAGCAGAGATCGGGGTGGAAACACCATATATTTT
>.|TRBJ2-7|many|TRBV6-1
CASREPGPREQYF
TGTGCCAGCAGAGAACCGGGGCCTCGGGAGCAGTACTTC
>.|TRBJ2-7|few|TRBV29-1
CSAKARQPPYEQYF
TGCAGCGCCAAGGCTCGGCAGCCCCCCTACGAGCAGTACTTC
>TRBD1|TRBJ1-2|few|TRBV6-2/TRBV6-3
CASSYGTVSNYGYTF
TGTGCCAGCAGTTACGGGACAGTCTCTAACTATGGCTACACCTTC
>TRBD1|TRBJ1-5|few|TRBV5-1
CASSLGEGQGANQPQHF
TGCGCCAGCAGCTTGGGAGAGGGACAGGGGGCCAATCAGCCCCAGCATTTT
>.|TRBJ1-1|.|TRBV5-1
CASSLNPAGTMNTEAFF
TGCGCCAGCAGCTTGAACCCAGCAGGGACTATGAACACTGAAGCTTTCTTT
>TRBD1|TRBJ1-2|.|TRBV19
CASSPQGGSYTF
TGTGCCAGTAGTCCACAGGGGGGGAGCTACACCTTC
>.|TRBJ2-4|.|TRBV6-1
CASLGGQGVAKNIQYF
TGTGCCAGCCTAGGGGGGCAGGGGGTTGCCAAAAACATTCAGTACTTC
>TRBD2|TRBJ2-1|many|TRBV20-1
CSAGASGRGNEQFF
TGCAGTGCTGGGGCTAGCGGGAGAGGCAATGAGCAGTTCTTC
>TRBD1|TRBJ1-2|.|TRBV27
CASRRTGANYGYTF
TGTGCCAGCAGGAGGACAGGAGCTAACTATGGCTACACCTTC
>.|TRBJ2-1|few|TRBV19
CASSNPILTGVGYNEQFF
TGTGCCAGTAGTAACCCCATCCTAACAGGAGTCGGCTACAATGAGCAGTTCTTC
>.|TRBJ2-3|many|TRBV2
CASNGPDTQYF
TGTGCCAGCAATGGACCAGATACGCAGTATTTT